This T cell receptor beta chain was sequenced for a study of T cell responses to AZD1222 COVID-19 vaccine. As regards this clone: Its cognate antigen is unknown.

The trim removed 4 bases at V and 4 bases at J, leaving 4 bases unmatched. The germline CDR1 and CDR2 sequences are KGHSH and LQKENI. The CDR3 is made up of 15 amino acids. Notes on the study in general: Baseline antibody screening turned up just a handful of seropositive AZD1222 recipients. White British donors predominated, females outnumbered males, and clonal diversity was possibly underestimated. Mapped onto spike, vaccine-associated CD4 TCRs spanned it and were dominant at 160-218 and 743-854. Spike-specific TCR breadth and depth went up after people got two AZD1222 doses.

Some clones are missing from TCRdb's copy, which holds only in-frame ones; the method was immunoSEQ multiplex PCR. The sample yields 150,000 to 160,000 clones, over 85% seen once. This sequence joins TRBV18 and TRBJ1-5; TRBD1 agrees at 10 bases. Sequences were derived from peripheral blood, sampled on day 0 of AZD1222 vaccination. The source is an adult in good health. CDR3: CASSLDRGQNQPQHF. In DNA, the CDR3 is TGTGCCAGCTCACTTGACAGGGGGCAGAATCAGCCCCAGCATTTT.